Below are 23 T cell receptor beta chains sequenced from a single sample in a study of beta chain features in type 1 diabetes. Every isolated RNA sample was fully reverse transcribed, so sequencing captured expressed TCRB transcripts. Profiling relied on immunoSEQ multiplex PCR, and the TCRdb table lists in-frame clones only, not all of them. The top ten clones hold approximately 0.045% of a sample with 450,000 or so clones, about an eighth of them seen once. Sequenced input: naive CD4+ T cells from blood. These receptors all stem from a woman between 18 and 30 years old in good health.

Only a few counts were recorded for this clone. The chain employs TRBV6-5 and TRBJ2-3; D is unresolved. The CDR3 contains 15 residues. Trimming removed 0 bases at V and 12 bases at J, with 19 bases between. Germline CDR1 and CDR2: MNHEY and SVGAGI. The chain's CDR3 is CASSYSTNEPLPQYF. CDR3 nucleotides: TGTGCCAGCAGTTACTCGACCAACGAACCACTACCCCAGTATTTT.

The table lists this clone with a few counts. The CDR3 DNA is TGTGCCAGCAGCTTAACCGGGACTAGCGGGAGCGGTGATACGCAGTATTTT. Translation: CASSLTGTSGSGDTQYF. The chain recombines TRBV7-3 with TRBJ2-3; 14 bases align to TRBD2. The CDR3 extends over 17 amino acids. With V trimmed by 0 bases and J by 6 bases, 5 bases remained unmatched. Germline CDR1 reads SGHTA; CDR2 reads FQGTGA.

The chain couples TRBV5-4 to TRBJ2-7; D ambiguous. Germline V gene sequence: CDR1 SGHNT, CDR2 YYREEE (reference sequence). Trimming took 0 bases from V and 1 from J, leaving 11 bases between them. The CDR3 is 15 amino acids. CDR3 nucleotides: TGTGCCAGCAGCTTGGGGGGTTCCCAGTCCTACGAGCAGTACGTC. This gives the protein CASSLGGSQSYEQYV.

This clone was detected only a few times. This chain joins TRBV4-1 and TRBJ1-2; TRBD1 matches at 8 bases. Germline V gene lookup returns CDR1 MGHRA and CDR2 YSYEKL. The CDR3 totals 11 residues. V lost 6 bases, J lost 7 bases, and 1 base stayed unmatched. The CDR3 region has the DNA TGCGCCAGCAGGGACAGGGTTGGCTACACCTTC. This sequence encodes CASRDRVGYTF.

The chain employs TRBV10-3 and TRBJ1-1; TRBD1 matches at 8 bases. Germline CDR1 and CDR2: ENHRY and SYGVKD. The CDR3 sequence is 13 residues long. The junction had 9 bases not matched to a gene; V was cut back by 9 bases and J by 6 bases. CDR3 residues: CAITQGAFAEAFF. The CDR3, as DNA: TGTGCCATAACCCAGGGGGCCTTCGCTGAAGCTTTCTTT.

The V and J genes are TRBV28 and TRBJ2-7; TRBD1 matches at 11 bases. Per the germline V gene, CDR1 is MDHEN and CDR2 is SYDVKM. The CDR3 covers 14 residues. The V and J ends lost 8 bases and 2 bases, in that order; junction bases with no gene match: 5. The CDR3 spells CASVGTGGTYEQYV. The DNA of the CDR3 is TGTGCCAGCGTTGGGACAGGGGGAACCTACGAGCAGTACGTC.

This clone was detected only a few times. The chain recombines TRBV28 with TRBJ2-5, with D perhaps matching TRBD1 (6 bases). The CDR3 length is 15 residues. Trimming left V 5 bases short and J 4 bases short, with 17 bases between. The germline CDR1 and CDR2 sequences are MDHEN and SYDVKM. CDR3 region: CASSTEQGLGETQYF. Here the CDR3 DNA reads TGTGCCAGCAGTACCGAACAGGGTCTGGGAGAGACCCAGTACTTC. The variable domain in full, completed from reference TRBV28 and TRBJ2-5, reads DVKVTQSSRYLVKRTGEKVFLECVQDMDHENMFWYRQDPGLGLRLIYFSYDVKMKEKGDIPEGYSVSREKKERFSLILESASTNQTSMYLCASSTEQGLGETQYFGPGTRLLVL.

There are a few counts of this clone. The V call is TRBV7-2, the J call TRBJ2-7, with 8 bases that match TRBD1. The CDR3 spans 11 residues. Germline-derived CDR1 and CDR2 are SGHTA and FQGNSA. The CDR3 spells CASSFGQGLHV. DNA for the CDR3: TGTGCCAGCAGCTTCGGACAGGGATTGCACGTC.

The chain employs TRBV27 and TRBJ2-1; D possibly matches TRBD1 or TRBD2 (5 bases each). The CDR3 is 15 amino acids. Germline values: CDR1 MNHEY, CDR2 SMNVEV (reference sequence). Trimming took 2 bases from V and 4 from J, leaving 12 bases between them. The DNA for the CDR3 is TGTGCCAGCAGTTTACGGGACGGTGGATACAATGAGCAGTTCTTC. Its translation is CASSLRDGGYNEQFF.

There are a few counts of this clone. V is TRBV18 and J is TRBJ1-6; D not resolved. Trimming shortened V by 6 bases and J by 6 bases, and 12 bases separated the two germline ends. This CDR3 contains 14 residues. Germline V lookup: CDR1 KGHSH, CDR2 LQKENI. Written as DNA, the CDR3 is TGTGCCAGCTCCCACAGCCTTACTAATTCACCCCTCCACTTT. Its protein is CASSHSLTNSPLHF.

The chain carries TRBV18 and TRBJ1-2; no reliable D call. Germline CDR1 and CDR2: KGHSH and LQKENI. The CDR3 spans 13 residues. Trimming left V 3 bases short and J 8 bases short, with 13 bases between. CDR3 residues: CASSPQSGDGYTF. The CDR3 DNA is TGTGCCAGCTCACCGCAGTCGGGCGACGGCTACACCTTC.

This CDR3 reads CASSQSRGREQYV. DNA for the CDR3: TGTGCCAGCAGCCAAAGCCGGGGGCGCGAGCAGTACGTC. This chain links TRBV14 with TRBJ2-7; D may match TRBD1 or TRBD2 (6 bases each). Trimming removed 2 bases at V and 6 bases at J, with 11 bases between. CDR3 length: 13 residues. CDR1 and CDR2 from the germline V gene are SGHDN and FVKESK.

The J gene is TRBJ2-1, the V gene TRBV13; the match to TRBD2 covers 8 bases. J lost 9 bases, V lost 3 bases, and 1 base had no gene match. Per the germline V gene, CDR1 is PRHDT and CDR2 is FYEKMQ (reference sequence). The CDR3 loop spans 12 amino acids. The CDR3 DNA reads TGTGCCAGCAGCTTTGCGGGGGGTGAGCAGTTCTTC. Its protein product is CASSFAGGEQFF.

This clone occurred a few times. V and J are TRBV27 and TRBJ1-5; maybe TRBD1 (6 bases). This CDR3 spans 17 amino acids. CDR1 MNHEY and CDR2 SMNVEV come from the germline V gene (reference sequence). Trimming took off 6 bases at V and 0 bases at J, with 18 bases between the two ends. The CDR3 loop is CASSDRQTLYSNQPQHF. CDR3 DNA sequence: TGTGCCAGCAGCGACAGGCAAACTCTGTATAGCAATCAGCCCCAGCATTTT.

The V and J genes are TRBV30 and TRBJ2-3, with D unresolved. The ends were cut back, 0 bases at V and 0 bases at J, with 10 bases in the middle. This CDR3 comprises 15 residues. CDR1 and CDR2 from the germline V gene are GTSNPN and SVGIG (reference sequence). CDR3 in DNA: TGTGCCTGGAGTGTAGCGTTGGCTAGCACAGATACGCAGTATTTT. Its translation is CAWSVALASTDTQYF. The variable domain in full, with the rest retrieved from reference TRBV30 and TRBJ2-3, is SQTIHQWPATLVQPVGSPLSLECTVEGTSNPNLYWYRQAAGRGLQLLFYSVGIGQISSEVPQNLSASRPQDRQFILSSKKLLLSDSGFYLCAWSVALASTDTQYFGPGTRLTVL.

The V gene is TRBV4-1, the J gene TRBJ2-3; no definite D call. The germline V gene encodes CDR1 MGHRA and CDR2 YSYEKL. The CDR3 length is 14 residues. V was cut by 3 bases and J by 1 base, with 8 bases left in between. The CDR3 sequence: CASSQGIGTDTQYF. As DNA, the CDR3 is TGCGCCAGCAGCCAGGGGATCGGCACAGATACGCAGTATTTT.

The chain carries TRBV19 and TRBJ2-1, with 9 positions matching TRBD2. Losses at the gene ends were 3 bases for V and 7 bases for J; bases not matched to a gene: 4. Germline CDR1 is LNHDA and CDR2 is SQIVND (reference sequence). The CDR3 loop spans 14 amino acids. CDR3 amino acids: CASSIRLAVNEQFF. The CDR3 bases are TGTGCCAGTAGTATCCGACTAGCGGTAAATGAGCAGTTCTTC.

This clone was seen only a few times. This chain joins TRBV30 and TRBJ1-4; D is unresolved. Germline CDR1 GTSNPN, CDR2 SVGIG (reference sequence). V gave up 2 bases and J gave up 0 bases, with 13 bases separating them. The CDR3 runs to 16 residues. Here the CDR3 DNA reads TGTGCCTGGAGTCAAGCAAGATCGGCAACTAATGAAAAACTGTTTTTT. Translating gives CAWSQARSATNEKLFF.

The J gene is TRBJ2-5, the V gene TRBV7-2, with D perhaps being TRBD1 or TRBD2 (5 bases each). This CDR3 region has 13 residues. Germline V gene data show CDR1 as SGHTA and CDR2 as FQGNSA. Trimming took 5 bases from V and 4 from J, leaving 11 bases between them. CDR3 in DNA: TGTGCCAGCAGCCGGGACCGGAGAGAGACCCAGTACTTC. This sequence encodes CASSRDRRETQYF. Drawing the rest from reference TRBV7-2 and TRBJ2-5, the complete variable domain is GAGVSQSPSNKVTEKGKDVELRCDPISGHTALYWYRQSLGQGLEFLIYFQGNSAPDKSGLPSDRFSAERTGGSVSTLTIQRTQQEDSAVYLCASSRDRRETQYFGPGTRLLVL.

The V gene is TRBV7-3, the J gene TRBJ2-1; D is tentatively TRBD1 or TRBD2 (5 bases each). CDR1 is SGHTA and CDR2 is FQGTGA in the germline V gene. V lost 1 base and J 7 bases, leaving 20 bases between the germline ends. The CDR3 length is 17 residues. For the CDR3, the DNA is TGTGCCAGCAGCTTAATGGCCGGGGCACCCCCAGAAAATGAGCAGTTCTTC. Amino acids: CASSLMAGAPPENEQFF.

The chain has TRBV15 and TRBJ1-3, with a weak D call TRBD1 (5 bases). Trimming shortened V by 8 bases and J by 1 base, and 15 bases separated the two germline ends. CDR3 length equals 15 residues. CDR1 and CDR2 (germline): LNHNV, YYDKDF (reference sequence). Here the CDR3 reads CATGVAGLSGNTIYF. DNA for the CDR3: TGTGCCACCGGGGTGGCAGGGTTATCTGGAAACACCATATATTTT.

This clone was recorded a few times. The gene calls are TRBV18 and TRBJ2-7; D uncertain. Germline V gives CDR1 KGHSH, CDR2 LQKENI. This CDR3 contains 14 residues. Trimming took 4 bases from V and 3 from J, leaving 13 bases between them. The CDR3, as DNA: TGTGCCAGCTCACGCGGACCGATCGGCTACGAGCAGTACGTC. Translated: CASSRGPIGYEQYV.

This sequence joins TRBV6-5 and TRBJ1-3; D unclear. The ends were cut back, 2 bases at V and 2 bases at J, with 7 bases in the middle. The germline CDR1 and CDR2 sequences are MNHEY and SVGAGI. The CDR3 covers 14 residues. CDR3 region: CASSYLDTGNTIYF. For the CDR3, the DNA is TGTGCCAGCAGTTACCTTGACACTGGAAACACCATATATTTT.